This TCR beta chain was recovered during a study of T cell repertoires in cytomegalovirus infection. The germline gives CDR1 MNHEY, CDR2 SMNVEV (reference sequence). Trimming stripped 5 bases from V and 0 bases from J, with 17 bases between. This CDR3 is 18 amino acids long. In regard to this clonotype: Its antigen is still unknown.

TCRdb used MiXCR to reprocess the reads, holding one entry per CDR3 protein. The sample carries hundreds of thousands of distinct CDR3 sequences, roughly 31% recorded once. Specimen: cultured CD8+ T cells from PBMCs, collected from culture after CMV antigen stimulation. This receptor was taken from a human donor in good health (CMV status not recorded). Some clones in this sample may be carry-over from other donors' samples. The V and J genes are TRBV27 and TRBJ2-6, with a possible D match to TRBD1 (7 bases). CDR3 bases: TGTGCCAGCAGTCCGGAGGGACAGACCTTCTCTGGGGCCAACGTCCTGACTTTC. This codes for CASSPEGQTFSGANVLTF.